Reported below is one T cell receptor beta chain. Between the trimmed V and J ends, which lost 6 bases and 1 base, there was a span of 9 bases. This CDR3 has 13 residues. The germline gives CDR1 SGHTA, CDR2 FQGNSA. Sequencing used immunoSEQ multiplex PCR; TCRdb keeps in-frame clones, though not all of them. The sample records roughly 75,000 clones, more than 80% being singletons. This record belongs to a study of OX40 agonist ivuxolimab in advanced cancers. This clonotype originated in an adult with an advanced solid tumor such as melanoma, head and neck, liver or kidney cancer. Sequencing was performed on CD4+ or CD8+ T cells sorted from blood, taken in a trial of the OX40 agonist ivuxolimab. The V gene is TRBV7-2, the J gene TRBJ1-1, with D uncertain. DNA of the CDR3: TGTGCCAGCAGGGCCCCCCGGAACACTGAAGCTTTCTTT. Amino acids: CASRAPRNTEAFF. Based on the CDR3 plus reference TRBV7-2 and TRBJ1-1, the full variable domain is GAGVSQSPSNKVTEKGKDVELRCDPISGHTALYWYRQSLGQGLEFLIYFQGNSAPDKSGLPSDRFSAERTGGSVSTLTIQRTQQEDSAVYLCASRAPRNTEAFFGQGTRLTVV.